The 16 T cell receptor beta chains listed next were all sequenced from one sample in a study of regulatory T cells in long-lasting Graves disease. The time point was: newly diagnosed GD, antithyroid drugs for less than 3 months. PBMC-derived RNA was used for the TCR library. Researchers made TCR beta libraries by using iRepertoire HTBI primers and running Arm-PCR on CDR3 regions. TCRdb used MiXCR to reprocess the multiplex PCR reads, holding one entry per CDR3 protein. Seen here are about 620,000 distinct CDR3 sequences, roughly 15% observed once, and the top ten hold approximately 20%. This sample also appeared in a second study, on T cells in Graves' hyperthyroidism and ophthalmopathy.

Sequencing was performed on peripheral blood mononuclear cells (PBMCs), taken at new diagnosis, from a patient treated with antithyroid drugs. The source of these receptors is a woman in her twenties or thirties with Graves disease.

The V gene is TRBV6-2 or TRBV6-3, the J gene TRBJ2-3; D might be TRBD1 (6 bases). V was clipped by 4 bases and J by 7 bases, with 18 bases between them. Germline V gene sequence: CDR1 MNHEY, CDR2 SVGEGT. The CDR3 covers 15 residues. The CDR3 spells CASSLRQASSNTQYF. CDR3 in DNA: TGTGCCAGCAGTTTACGACAGGCAAGCTCGAATACGCAGTATTTT.

This clonotype was counted at least ten times. The chain has TRBV20-1 and TRBJ2-3; 9 bases match TRBD2. V lost 0 bases and J lost 4; bases outside the gene matches: 5. Per the germline V gene, CDR1 is DFQATT and CDR2 is SNEGSKA (reference sequence). The CDR3 sequence is 15 residues long. CDR3 residues: CSAREASGKADTQYF. As DNA, the CDR3 is TGCAGTGCTAGAGAGGCTAGCGGGAAGGCAGATACGCAGTATTTT.

In DNA, the CDR3 is TGCAGTGCTAAGACAGGGGGCACAGATACGCAGTATTTT. This sequence encodes CSAKTGGTDTQYF. The V gene is TRBV20-1, the J gene TRBJ2-3, with 8 bases lining up with TRBD1. Trimming took 4 bases from V and 1 from J; bases not matched to a gene: 1. Germline assignment: CDR1 DFQATT and CDR2 SNEGSKA (reference sequence). This CDR3 is 13 amino acids long.

This clonotype was seen only once. This chain connects TRBV5-1 to TRBJ1-6; perhaps TRBD1 as D (6 bases). V lost 4 bases to trimming and J lost 10 bases, with 15 bases between them. The CDR3 has 14 amino acids. Germline CDR1 SGHRS, CDR2 YFSETQ. The CDR3 loop is CASSPGTGQSPLHF. Here the CDR3 DNA reads TGCGCCAGCAGCCCCGGAACAGGGCAATCACCCCTCCACTTT.

This clonotype has ten or more counts. DNA of the CDR3: TGCGCCAGCAGTGAGGCGGGCAGGTATGGGCTCTACGAGCAGTACTTC. Amino acids: CASSEAGRYGLYEQYF. V and J are TRBV10-1 and TRBJ2-7; D possibly corresponds to TRBD2 (5 bases). In germline, CDR1 is WNHNN, CDR2 SYGVQD (reference sequence). The CDR3 is 16 amino acids. Trimming took off 2 bases at V and 3 bases at J, with 17 bases between the two ends.

V usage is TRBV3-1 and J usage is TRBJ2-1; D is unclear. Germline CDR1 LGHDT, CDR2 YNNKEL (reference sequence). With 3 bases removed from V and 10 bases from J, the gap between germline ends came to 13 bases. The CDR3 consists of 13 residues. Here the CDR3 reads CASSQVLGQEQFF. The CDR3 DNA reads as TGTGCCAGCAGCCAGGTATTAGGGCAAGAGCAGTTCTTC.

This clonotype was counted a few times. V gene TRBV9 combines with J gene TRBJ2-2; D possibly uses TRBD1 or TRBD2 (5 bases each). The CDR3 length is 16 residues. Germline loops: CDR1 SGDLS, CDR2 YYNGEE. Trimming took off 4 bases at V and 1 base at J, with 14 bases between the two ends. Here the CDR3 DNA reads TGTGCCAGCAGCACAGGAATCGGAGGGAACACCGGGGAGCTGTTTTTT. As protein: CASSTGIGGNTGELFF.

This clonotype was counted ten times or more. CDR3 DNA: TGTGCCAGCAGCGAAGTAGGGTATGAGCAGTTCTTC. The encoded protein is CASSEVGYEQFF. The gene calls are TRBV3-1 and TRBJ2-1; D is ambiguous. The CDR3 is 12 residues long. Germline V gives CDR1 LGHDT, CDR2 YNNKEL (reference sequence). V lost 5 bases and J 8 bases, leaving 10 bases between the germline ends.

The gene calls are TRBV20-1 and TRBJ2-3; D not certain. Trimming pared 5 bases from V and 2 bases from J, leaving 8 bases between. This CDR3 is built from 12 residues. Germline assignment: CDR1 DFQATT and CDR2 SNEGSKA (reference sequence). The CDR3 region is CSAAKNTDTQYF. In nucleotides, the CDR3 is TGCAGTGCTGCCAAAAACACAGATACGCAGTATTTT.

This clonotype has only a few counts. J is TRBJ2-2 and V is TRBV14; D is ambiguous. Per germline, CDR1 SGHDN and CDR2 FVKESK. The CDR3 runs to 16 residues. The V gene lost 1 base and the J gene lost 4 bases, with 13 bases spanning the gap. The CDR3 coding sequence is TGTGCCAGCAGCCAAGTATTATCGGGTAGCACCGGGGAGCTGTTTTTT. This codes for CASSQVLSGSTGELFF.

This clonotype was counted many times. The chain carries TRBV3-1 and TRBJ2-7, with TRBD2 matching over 8 bases. J was trimmed by 2 bases and V by 2 bases; bases with no gene match: 5. This CDR3 spans 15 amino acids. Germline CDR1 reads LGHDT; CDR2 reads YNNKEL (reference sequence). As DNA, the CDR3 is TGTGCCAGCAGCCAACAAAGCGGGAGCCCCTACGAGCAGTACTTC. As protein: CASSQQSGSPYEQYF.

This clonotype showed up many times. The CDR3 DNA is TGCAGTGCTAGACCAGGGGGCAGGGGGGACACTGAAGCTTTCTTT. Translation gives CSARPGGRGDTEAFF. The V and J genes are TRBV20-1 and TRBJ1-1; 8 positions agree with TRBD1. Germline V CDR1 and CDR2: DFQATT, SNEGSKA (reference sequence). This CDR3 comprises 15 residues. V gave up 2 bases and J gave up 3 bases; unmatched junction bases: 8.

This clonotype was counted between two and nine times. J is TRBJ2-2 and V is TRBV28; 8 bases are shared with TRBD2. V gave up 7 bases and J gave up 2 bases; unmatched junction bases: 9. The CDR3 is 16 amino acids. CDR1 is MDHEN and CDR2 is SYDVKM in the germline V gene. CDR3 sequence reads: CASTRRLAFNTGELFF. The CDR3 DNA sequence: TGTGCCAGCACCCGACGACTAGCGTTTAACACCGGGGAGCTGTTTTTT.

This clonotype appeared many times. V usage is TRBV4-1 and J usage is TRBJ2-7; 14 nucleotides align to TRBD2. This CDR3 has 16 residues. The V segment lost 0 bases and the J segment 7 bases; nucleotides outside the gene matches: 5. Germline V CDR1 and CDR2: MGHRA, YSYEKL. This CDR3 is CASSQEGLAGGGEQYF. The CDR3 DNA reads as TGCGCCAGCAGCCAAGAAGGACTAGCGGGAGGAGGAGAGCAGTACTTC.

As to this clonotype: A much larger clone differs from this one at a single base, so this may be a read error. The chain employs TRBV7-2 and TRBJ1-5; D ambiguous. Germline assignment: CDR1 SGHTA and CDR2 FQGNSA. V was trimmed by 1 base and J by 6 bases, leaving 10 bases between them. CDR3 length: 14 residues. The CDR3 DNA reads as TGTGCCAGCAGCTTAGACTCCGGTTGTCAGCCCCAGCATTTT. Translated, it gives CASSLDSGCQPQHF.

This clonotype was seen repeatedly, ten times or more. This chain joins TRBV30 and TRBJ1-2, with a possible D match to TRBD1 (5 bases). The ends were cut back, 5 bases at V and 8 bases at J, with 21 bases in the middle. CDR1 is GTSNPN, CDR2 SVGIG, per germline (reference sequence). This CDR3 has 14 amino acids. CDR3 loop: CAWATRGAPVGYTF. CDR3 nucleotides: TGTGCCTGGGCTACGCGCGGGGCGCCGGTGGGCTACACCTTC.